The sample holds one count of the clone carrying this TCR beta chain. Its antigen is currently unknown. Using immunoSEQ multiplex PCR, the repertoire was profiled, and TCRdb retains in-frame clones only, with some absent. This sample has 100,000 to 140,000 clones, with about 87% found just once. The sample comes from a study of graft-versus-host responses after intestinal transplantation. Overall study context: Anti-thymocyte globulin induction was given to all recipients, followed by tacrolimus and steroids for 2 to 3 years. Study-wide findings and caveats: Early post-transplant HvG declines showed an association with peak circulating GvH clone levels.

The sequencing here drew on unstimulated CD4+ T cells sorted from spleen or lymph node cells, taken before transplant. This receptor was identified in a human donor who was the organ donor for an intestinal transplant.

The CDR3 nucleotides are TGTGCCACCAGCAGAACCCGACAGAATAACAACTATGGCTACACCTTC. Amino acids: CATSRTRQNNNYGYTF. The V gene is TRBV15, the J gene TRBJ1-2, with a possible D match to TRBD1 (5 bases). The CDR3 runs to 16 residues. The V gene lost 2 bases and the J gene lost 2 bases, with 15 bases spanning the gap. The V gene's germline CDR1 is LNHNV and CDR2 YYDKDF (reference sequence).